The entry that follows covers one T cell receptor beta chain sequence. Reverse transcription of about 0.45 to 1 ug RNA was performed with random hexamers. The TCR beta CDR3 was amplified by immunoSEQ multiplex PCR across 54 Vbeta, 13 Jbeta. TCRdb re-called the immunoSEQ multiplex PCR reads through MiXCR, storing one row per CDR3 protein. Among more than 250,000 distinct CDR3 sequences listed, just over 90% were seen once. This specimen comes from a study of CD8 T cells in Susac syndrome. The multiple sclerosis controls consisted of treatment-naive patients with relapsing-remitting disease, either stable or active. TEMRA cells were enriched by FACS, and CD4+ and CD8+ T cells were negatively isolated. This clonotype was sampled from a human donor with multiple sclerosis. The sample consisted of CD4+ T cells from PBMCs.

The CDR3 here is CASNRQGSLTGELFF. CDR3 bases: TGCGCCAGCAACAGACAGGGCTCTCTCACCGGGGAGCTGTTTTTT. The rearrangement joins TRBV5-1 to TRBJ2-2, with 7 positions matching TRBD1. This CDR3 is built from 15 residues. From germline, CDR1 is SGHRS and CDR2 YFSETQ. Trimming took 6 bases from V and 4 from J; bases not matched to a gene: 9.